The subject of this entry is one TCR beta chain. What antigen it recognizes has not been identified. No base quality information exists; no much larger clone differs at one position. Genomic DNA was isolated using the Qiagen DNeasy kit from unsorted PBMCs as well as from negatively selected CD4+ and CD8+ fractions. Amplification of TCR beta CDR3 regions was done by immunoSEQ multiplex PCR with primers that anneal to V and J segments. A synthetic immune receptor repertoire was used to minimize amplification bias, and remaining bias was computationally removed after sequencing. In the paper's pipeline: Repertoire diversity was quantified as the Shannon entropy index using custom Python scripts. Unsorted, CD4+ and CD8+ repertoires were analyzed separately, except for combined analyses in which CD4+ and CD8+ sequences were merged in silico. A clone was considered expanded if an increase in frequency of at least 2-fold after treatment relative to C1D1 was found, and a pseudocount of 0.5 was applied to clones undetected at baseline. Singleton clones were defined as clones with 0 or 1 copy at C1D1, and non-singleton clones were defined as clones with 2 or more copies. Clones expanded in unsorted samples were assigned a CD4+, CD8+ or unknown annotation through matching of protein sequences in sorted samples from the same patient. Wilcoxon tests were applied to paired samples to test diversity changes from C1D1 to C4D1. TCRdb carries this immuneACCESS record with in-frame sequences only. Its versions omit some clonotypes, under half of them owing to an unresolved V gene in the studies checked, with the rest unexplained. Clonal size and the V and J genes are those of that table, whereas D and trimming came from the DNA. Present in this sample are approximately 58,000 clones, 75% to 95% of which were seen just once. The ten top clones hold 10% of the sample.

This sample was taken from a study of PD-1 blockade in classical Hodgkin lymphoma (dated by TCRdb to about 2020). About the full investigation: Nivolumab dosing was 3 mg/kg intravenously every 2 weeks, continuing until either disease progression or unacceptable toxicity. A peripheral blood immune signature of response to PD-1 blockade in classical Hodgkin lymphoma was defined using TCR beta sequencing and CyTOF. Here is what the overall study found, with its caveats: Lower diversity was observed in patients in whom nivolumab was started less than 1 year after ASCT, and these patients were excluded from later analyses so that confounding by immune reconstitution would be avoided. Baseline diversity similar to that of newly diagnosed patients was observed in trial patients achieving complete response, whereas significantly lower diversity was observed in partial responders and progressors. The study was restricted to a single clinical trial cohort, and the causes of repertoire differences, possibly disease activity or prior therapy, were left undefined. A significant rise by C4D1 was seen in CD4+ but not CD8+ TCR diversity (p=0.0027 vs p=0.16), with the rise being most apparent in complete responders (p=0.02). Baseline TCR diversity was reported as lower in newly diagnosed patients than in healthy donors, and lower still in relapsed/refractory patients.

The time point tag for this specimen amounts to: cycle 2 day 1 (C2D1) of nivolumab. Every trial patient had relapsed after autologous stem cell transplantation, and cohorts A, B and C differed in prior brentuximab vedotin exposure. The trial cohort comprised a few dozen patients with relapsed/refractory classical Hodgkin lymphoma whose best overall responses were complete response, partial response or progressive disease. In the multi-cohort phase II CheckMate 205 trial, trial patients received single-agent nivolumab. An independent review committee assessed best overall response using the 2007 International Working Group response criteria. PBMCs from the trial were collected at three points: immediately before nivolumab initiation (C1D1), and during therapy at cycle 2 day 1 and cycle 4 day 1. Peripheral blood was collected in 8 mL Vacutainer Cell Preparation Tubes, from which PBMCs were isolated by centrifugation and then cryopreserved.

The germline V gene yields SGHRS for CDR1 and YFSETQ for CDR2. The cysteine opens and the phenylalanine closes a CDR3 of 15 amino acids. Of all the DNA, just the CDR3 is kept, 45 bases in frame from base 1. V loses 7 bases at its end and J loses 5 bases; junction bases beyond the gene matches: 7. This specimen consisted of peripheral blood mononuclear cells (PBMCs), obtained before the second cycle of nivolumab. Recombination joined TRBV5-1 with TRBJ2-5; 14 central bases correspond to TRBD2. This sequence originates from a human donor with classical Hodgkin lymphoma. The nucleotides are TGCGCCAGCGGGACTAGCGGGGGTGTCTTGGAGACCCAGTACTTC. It encodes CASGTSGGVLETQYF. The CDR3, completed at both ends by the reference TRBV5-1 and TRBJ2-5 genes, gives the full variable domain KAGVTQTPRYLIKTRGQQVTLSCSPISGHRSVSWYQQTPGQGLQFLFEYFSETQRNKGNFPGRFSGRQFSNSRSEMNVSTLELGDSALYLCASGTSGGVLETQYFGPGTRLLVL.